This entry lists 16 T cell receptor beta chains sequenced from one sample in a study of CD8 T cells in ankylosing spondylitis. Using its own MiXCR run on the 5' RACE reads, TCRdb lists one record per CDR3 protein. The table shows 300,000 to 400,000 distinct CDR3 sequences, with around 10% occurring only once. Sequenced input: blood, either unsorted or a sorted T cell fraction (not recorded which). The receptors were gathered from a female donor with ankylosing spondylitis or in good health (not recorded which).

This clonotype showed up just a few times. The J gene is TRBJ2-7, the V gene TRBV20-1; D perhaps matches TRBD2 (6 bases). The V end lost 6 bases, the J end lost 3 bases, and 18 bases lay between the germline ends. The CDR3 length is 14 residues. Germline values: CDR1 DFQATT, CDR2 SNEGSKA (reference sequence). As DNA, the CDR3 is TGCAGTGCCCCCCGCCCCGGGAGAGGCTACGAGCAGTACTTC. Encoded protein: CSAPRPGRGYEQYF.

The chain recombines TRBV19 with TRBJ2-5; weak D call: TRBD2 (6 bases). Trimming stripped 7 bases from V and 5 bases from J, with 17 bases between. The CDR3 loop spans 14 amino acids. From germline, CDR1 is LNHDA and CDR2 SQIVND (reference sequence). The CDR3 DNA reads as TGTGCCAGTACCATGGGGGGTCCTGGGGAGACCCAGTACTTC. Its translation: CASTMGGPGETQYF.

This clonotype appeared a few times. The chain carries TRBV7-9 and TRBJ2-5, with D perhaps matching TRBD1 or TRBD2 (5 bases each). Germline CDR1 SEHNR, CDR2 FQNEAQ (reference sequence). This CDR3 region has 17 residues. V was pared by 3 bases and J by 3 bases, with 20 bases between. CDR3 nucleotides: TGTGCCAGCAGCTTGTCGGGGCCTCAGTTGGGAAAAGAGACCCAGTACTTC. Amino acid sequence: CASSLSGPQLGKETQYF.

This clonotype appeared a few times. The chain carries TRBV27 and TRBJ2-1; tentative D call: TRBD2 (6 bases). This CDR3 is built from 15 residues. Trimming left V 2 bases short and J 8 bases short, with 16 bases between. CDR1 MNHEY and CDR2 SMNVEV come from the germline V gene (reference sequence). CDR3 residues: CASSLGSGSGDEQFF. CDR3 nucleotide sequence: TGTGCCAGCAGTTTAGGGTCCGGGAGTGGTGATGAGCAGTTCTTC.

The sample holds many counts of this clonotype. The chain employs TRBV5-1 and TRBJ2-1; the match to TRBD1 covers 8 bases. J was trimmed by 6 bases and V by 4 bases; bases with no gene match: 6. Germline V CDR1 and CDR2: SGHRS, YFSETQ. The CDR3 consists of 14 residues. Here the CDR3 DNA reads TGCGCCAGCAGCCCCGGGACAGGCCCCAATGAGCAGTTCTTC. This encodes CASSPGTGPNEQFF.

The chain couples TRBV12-3 or TRBV12-4 to TRBJ1-5; TRBD1 is a possible D gene (5 bases). V was pared by 3 bases and J by 0 bases, with 12 bases between. The CDR3 is 16 residues long. The CDR3 region is CASSFGGSHSNQPQHF. CDR3 sequence (DNA): TGTGCCAGCAGTTTCGGGGGGTCCCATAGCAATCAGCCCCAGCATTTT.

In this sample, this clonotype turned up many times. The chain recombines TRBV5-1 with TRBJ2-2; 10 bases are a match to TRBD2. This CDR3 has 18 residues. J gave up 7 bases and V 0 bases, and 12 bases lay outside the gene matches. CDR1 SGHRS and CDR2 YFSETQ come from the germline V gene. As DNA, the CDR3 is TGCGCCAGCAGCTTGGATTTGTGGAGCGGGGGGGCCGTCGGGGAGCTGTTTTTT. Its protein product is CASSLDLWSGGAVGELFF. Supplemented by reference TRBV5-1 and TRBJ2-2, the full variable domain reads KAGVTQTPRYLIKTRGQQVTLSCSPISGHRSVSWYQQTPGQGLQFLFEYFSETQRNKGNFPGRFSGRQFSNSRSEMNVSTLELGDSALYLCASSLDLWSGGAVGELFFGEGSRLTVL.

This clonotype has a count of ten or more. The J gene is TRBJ2-7, the V gene TRBV27; D perhaps matches TRBD1 (5 bases). Looked up from germline, CDR1 is MNHEY and CDR2 is SMNVEV (reference sequence). This CDR3 is 15 amino acids long. V lost 1 base and J 0 bases, leaving 10 bases between the germline ends. DNA for the CDR3: TGTGCCAGCAGTTTATGGCAGGGTCACTCCTACGAGCAGTACTTC. It is translated as CASSLWQGHSYEQYF.

This clonotype was seen more than once but under ten times. This chain joins TRBV7-9 and TRBJ2-1, with D perhaps matching TRBD1 or TRBD2 (6 bases each). The germline gives CDR1 SEHNR, CDR2 FQNEAQ (reference sequence). There are 13 residues in the CDR3. Trimming pared 5 bases from V and 8 bases from J, leaving 13 bases between. CDR3 sequence (DNA): TGTGCCAGCAGCCGCGGGGACATAGATGAGCAGTTCTTC. Translated: CASSRGDIDEQFF.

This clonotype was counted many times. The genes are TRBV20-1 and TRBJ2-1; D gene ambiguous. This CDR3 comprises 10 residues. The V gene's germline CDR1 is DFQATT and CDR2 SNEGSKA (reference sequence). V was shortened by 3 bases and J by 8 bases, with 5 bases between the two germline ends. CDR3 amino acids: CSASVDEQFF. DNA for the CDR3: TGCAGTGCTAGTGTGGATGAGCAGTTCTTC.

This clonotype came up many times. Its ends do not fully match the called genes, so a read error is possible. The rearrangement joins TRBV5-1 to TRBJ2-5, with D possibly being TRBD2 (5 bases). The CDR3 loop spans 13 amino acids. Germline V gene sequence: CDR1 SGHRS, CDR2 YFSETQ. The CDR3 DNA reads as TGTGCCAGCAGCTTAGCGCAGCAAGAGACCCAGTACTTC. Translation: CASSLAQQETQYF. The full variable domain, with the rest looked up from reference TRBV5-1 and TRBJ2-5, is KAGVTQTPRYLIKTRGQQVTLSCSPISGHRSVSWYQQTPGQGLQFLFEYFSETQRNKGNFPGRFSGRQFSNSRSEMNVSTLELGDSALYLCASSLAQQETQYFGPGTRLLVL.

Many counts were recorded for this clonotype. J is TRBJ2-7 and V is TRBV20-1; tentative D call: TRBD2 (5 bases). CDR1 is DFQATT, CDR2 SNEGSKA, per germline (reference sequence). V was cut by 3 bases and J by 2 bases, with 11 bases left in between. This CDR3 contains 13 residues. CDR3 bases: TGCAGTGCTAGGGTAGCCGGGGCCTACGAGCAGTACTTC. Its protein is CSARVAGAYEQYF.

This chain links TRBV10-3 with TRBJ2-3; TRBD2 aligns across 7 bases. J gave up 1 base and V 2 bases, and 6 bases lay outside the gene matches. The germline V gene encodes CDR1 ENHRY and CDR2 SYGVKD. This CDR3 is 16 amino acids long. The CDR3 DNA sequence: TGTGCCATCAGTGAGAGACGGGAGGCGCGCACAGATACGCAGTATTTT. This gives the protein CAISERREARTDTQYF.

This clonotype was found many times. The rearrangement uses TRBV24-1 and TRBJ2-1; unclear D gene. V was pared by 3 bases and J by 0 bases, with 11 bases between. The CDR3 runs 16 residues. Germline assignment: CDR1 KGHDR and CDR2 SFDVKD. The CDR3 sequence: CATSDVSTSSYNEQFF. The CDR3 DNA follows: TGTGCCACCAGTGATGTCAGTACAAGCTCCTACAATGAGCAGTTCTTC.

This clonotype was recorded many times. The chain joins TRBV6-6 to TRBJ2-3; D perhaps matches TRBD2 (6 bases). The CDR3 consists of 13 residues. V was trimmed by 7 bases and J by 7 bases, leaving 15 bases between them. Germline V gene data show CDR1 as MNHNY and CDR2 as SVGAGI (reference sequence). The DNA for the CDR3 is TGTGCCAGCACCCGTACGGAGGGGTATACGCAGTATTTT. It translates to CASTRTEGYTQYF.

The V call is TRBV7-6, the J call TRBJ2-1; 8 nucleotides line up with TRBD1. CDR1 and CDR2 from the germline V gene are SGHVS and FNYEAQ. Trimming removed 3 bases from V and 9 bases from J; junction bases left unmatched: 7. The CDR3 contains 14 residues. The chain's CDR3 is CASSFGQGRGEQFF. The DNA for the CDR3 is TGTGCCAGCAGCTTTGGACAGGGTAGGGGTGAGCAGTTCTTC.